This TCR beta chain was identified during a study of blood T cell repertoires in COVID-19. At the level of the study: The analysed material was cDNA or gDNA that came from T cells, B-cell-depleted T cells, or PBMCs.

The CDR3 covers 11 residues. Germline-derived CDR1 and CDR2 are DFQATT and SNEGSKA (reference sequence). Trimming removed 6 bases at V and 4 bases at J, with 10 bases between. TCRdb's table, derived via immunoSEQ multiplex PCR, lists solely in-frame clones and lacks some. The sample has some 200,000 clones, roughly 79% seen once. With regard to this clone: Other DNA sequences from this sample encode an identical CDR3 as well.

V is TRBV20-1 and J is TRBJ2-7, with a tentative D call TRBD1 (6 bases). This TCR came from a woman older than 75 with COVID-19, enrolled during active disease. Specimen: peripheral blood. The CDR3 sequence: CSARGPYEQYF. CDR3 nucleotide sequence: TGCAGTGCCAGGGGCCCTTACGAGCAGTACTTC.